This T cell receptor beta chain is drawn from a study of CD8 T cells in Susac syndrome. Study-wide context: Among the Susac syndrome patients who underwent sequencing, more than 5 had clinically active disease, while eight of them were in remission.

Sequencing of TCR beta, carried out with a high-throughput approach, was applied to CD8+ and CD4+ T cells from the blood. Germline V gene lookup returns CDR1 SQVTM and CDR2 ANQGSEA. Between the trimmed V and J ends, which lost 6 bases and 10 bases, there was a span of 15 bases. The CDR3 consists of 11 residues. The authors reverse transcribed roughly 0.5 to 1 ug RNA with random hexamers. TCRdb called the immunoSEQ multiplex PCR reads again in MiXCR, with one record for every CDR3 protein. Here the sample spans some 170,000 distinct CDR3 sequences, roughly 94% being singletons. Sequencing was performed on CD4+ T cells from PBMCs. The rearrangement joins TRBV29-1 to TRBJ1-1, with D unclear. The TCR originated in a human donor with Susac syndrome. CDR3 DNA sequence: TGCAGCGTCCAAGAGCCAATAGGAGCTTTCTTT. Its translation: CSVQEPIGAFF.